This T cell receptor (beta chain) was captured by sequencing in a study of blood T cell repertoires in COVID-19. In the study overall: COVID-19 samples from acute and convalescent phases originated in the United States, Italy and Spain. In each case, the material was cDNA or gDNA derived from T cells, B-cell-depleted T cells, or PBMCs.

Under the authors' procedure: Counts of nucleated cells, estimated from reference gene primer amplification, were obtained. Assay: immunoSEQ multiplex PCR; the TCRdb copy retains only in-frame clones and omits some. For V, J and clone size, that table is used; D and trimming come from the DNA. This sample has more than 95,000 clones, with 55% to 75% found just once. This clone occurred a few times. The V gene's germline CDR1 is SGDLS and CDR2 YYNGEE. The CDR3 totals 14 residues. V lost 0 bases, J lost 10 bases, and 5 bases stayed unmatched. The chain is built from TRBV9 and TRBJ2-1, with 9 bases aligning to TRBD2. Sequencing used peripheral blood. The TCR originated in a woman aged 65 to 85 with acute or convalescent COVID-19. This CDR3 reads CASSVVAGGGEQFF. CDR3 DNA: TGTGCCAGCAGCGTAGTGGCGGGAGGGGGAGAGCAGTTCTTC. Combining the CDR3 with reference TRBV9 and TRBJ2-1 gives the whole variable domain DSGVTQTPKHLITATGQRVTLRCSPRSGDLSVYWYQQSLDQGLQFLIQYYNGEERAKGNILERFSAQQFPDLHSELNLSSLELGDSALYFCASSVVAGGGEQFFGPGTRLTVL.